These 8 T cell receptor beta chains came from one sample sequenced in a study of blood T cell repertoires in COVID-19. Only in-frame clones appear in the TCRdb table, and some are missing; sequencing was by immunoSEQ multiplex PCR. The sample lists over 95,000 clones, approximately 84% seen once, with around a sixth in the top ten. Source material: peripheral blood. These receptor sequences come from a woman aged 55-70 years with acute or convalescent COVID-19.

The rearrangement uses TRBV27 and TRBJ2-3, with D unresolved. Germline values: CDR1 MNHEY, CDR2 SMNVEV (reference sequence). Between the trimmed V and J ends, which lost 10 bases and 2 bases, there was a span of 16 bases. The CDR3 spans 14 residues. CDR3 residues: CATRMGTFTDTQYF. The DNA of the CDR3 is TGTGCCACCCGGATGGGCACGTTCACAGATACGCAGTATTTT.

The CDR3 loop is CASSGRGDEQFF. CDR3 DNA sequence: TGTGCCAGCAGCGGCCGGGGGGATGAGCAGTTCTTC. The V call is TRBV11-1, the J call TRBJ2-1; 7 nucleotides align to TRBD2. Germline lookup yields CDR1 SGHAT and CDR2 FQDESV (reference sequence). CDR3 size: 12 residues. Unmatched junction bases numbered 3, after V lost 5 bases and J lost 8 bases.

The sample holds one count of this clone. This chain links TRBV5-1 with TRBJ2-3; 8 bases are a match to TRBD2. With 0 bases clipped from V and 5 bases from J, the junction kept 5 bases outside the gene matches. CDR1 SGHRS and CDR2 YFSETQ come from the germline V gene. The CDR3 loop spans 15 amino acids. CDR3 sequence: CASSLGSGAQDTQYF. DNA of the CDR3: TGCGCCAGCAGCTTGGGTAGCGGGGCCCAAGATACGCAGTATTTT.

The chain links TRBV15 to TRBJ2-7; a possible D gene is TRBD1 (6 bases). This CDR3 has 14 amino acids. The ends were cut back, 4 bases at V and 1 base at J, with 11 bases in the middle. Germline lookup yields CDR1 LNHNV and CDR2 YYDKDF (reference sequence). In nucleotides, the CDR3 is TGTGCCACCAGCATCGGACAGAGATCCTACGAGCAGTACTTC. It specifies CATSIGQRSYEQYF.

The V and J genes are TRBV4-1 and TRBJ2-1, with 14 bases matching TRBD2. The J segment lost 3 bases and the V segment lost 6 bases, leaving 4 bases of the junction unmatched. The CDR3 consists of 16 residues. Germline V CDR1 and CDR2: MGHRA, YSYEKL. CDR3 loop: CASRSGLAGDYNEQFF. CDR3 sequence (DNA): TGCGCCAGCAGGTCGGGACTAGCGGGGGACTACAATGAGCAGTTCTTC.

The chain has TRBV5-1 and TRBJ2-7; 9 bases agree with TRBD1. The CDR3 sequence is 15 residues long. Germline lookup yields CDR1 SGHRS and CDR2 YFSETQ. J gave up 4 bases and V 3 bases, and 8 bases lay outside the gene matches. The CDR3 nucleotides read TGCGCCAGCAGCTCGACAGGGGGTAGGGTTTACGAGCAGTACTTC. Its protein product is CASSSTGGRVYEQYF.

V is TRBV7-2 and J is TRBJ2-7, with D maybe TRBD2 (5 bases). The CDR3 covers 13 residues. Germline values: CDR1 SGHTA, CDR2 FQGNSA. Trimming cost V 2 bases and J 2 bases, with 7 bases left between them. CDR3 in amino acids: CASSLSSTYEQYF. The CDR3 bases are TGTGCCAGCAGCTTATCTAGCACCTACGAGCAGTACTTC.

This chain joins TRBV12-5 and TRBJ1-5, with 7 bases fitting TRBD1. Germline CDR1 LGHNT, CDR2 FRNRAP. V lost 1 base and J lost 5; bases outside the gene matches: 5. The CDR3 sequence is 15 residues long. DNA of the CDR3: TGTGCTAGTGGTTTGGGGGGGACAGTTGATCAGCCCCAGCATTTT. This sequence encodes CASGLGGTVDQPQHF.